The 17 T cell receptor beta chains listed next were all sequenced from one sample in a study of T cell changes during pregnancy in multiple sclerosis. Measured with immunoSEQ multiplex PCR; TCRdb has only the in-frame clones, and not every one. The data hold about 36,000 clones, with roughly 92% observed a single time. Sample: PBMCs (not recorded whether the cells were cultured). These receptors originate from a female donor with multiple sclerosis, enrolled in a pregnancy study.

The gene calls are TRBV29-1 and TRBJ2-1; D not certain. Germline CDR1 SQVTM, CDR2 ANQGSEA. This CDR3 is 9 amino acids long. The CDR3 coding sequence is TGCAACAATAACAATGAGCAGTTCTTC. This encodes CNNNNEQFF.

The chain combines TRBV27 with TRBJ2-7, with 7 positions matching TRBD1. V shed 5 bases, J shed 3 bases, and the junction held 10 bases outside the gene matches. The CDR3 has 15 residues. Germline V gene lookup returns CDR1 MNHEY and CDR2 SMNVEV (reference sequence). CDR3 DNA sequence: TGTGCCAGCAGTCCAACCGACAGGGCCGACTACGAGCAGTACTTC. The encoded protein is CASSPTDRADYEQYF.

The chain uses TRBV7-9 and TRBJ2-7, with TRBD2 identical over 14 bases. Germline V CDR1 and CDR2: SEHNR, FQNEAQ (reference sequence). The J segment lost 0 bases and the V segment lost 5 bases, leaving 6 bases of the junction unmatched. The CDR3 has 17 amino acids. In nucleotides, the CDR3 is TGTGCCAGCAGCGGGGGACTAGCGGGAGCTGACTCCTACGAGCAGTACTTC. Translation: CASSGGLAGADSYEQYF.

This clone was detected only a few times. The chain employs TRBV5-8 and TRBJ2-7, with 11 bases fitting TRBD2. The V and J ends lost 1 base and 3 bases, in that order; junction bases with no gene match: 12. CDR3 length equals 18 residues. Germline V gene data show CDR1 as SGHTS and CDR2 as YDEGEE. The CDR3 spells CASSLRPGLAGVFYEQYF. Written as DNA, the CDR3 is TGTGCCAGCAGCTTGCGGCCAGGACTAGCGGGCGTCTTCTACGAGCAGTACTTC. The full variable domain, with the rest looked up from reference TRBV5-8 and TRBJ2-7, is EAGVTQSPTHLIKTRGQQATLRCSPISGHTSVYWYQQALGLGLQFLLWYDEGEERNRGNFPPRFSGRQFPNYSSELNVNALELEDSALYLCASSLRPGLAGVFYEQYFGPGTRLTVT.

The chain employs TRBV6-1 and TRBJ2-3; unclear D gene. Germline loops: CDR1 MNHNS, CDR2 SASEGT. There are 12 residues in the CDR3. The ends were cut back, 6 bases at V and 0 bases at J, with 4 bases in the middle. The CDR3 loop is CASSLSTDTQYF. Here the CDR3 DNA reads TGTGCCAGCAGCCTTAGCACAGATACGCAGTATTTT.

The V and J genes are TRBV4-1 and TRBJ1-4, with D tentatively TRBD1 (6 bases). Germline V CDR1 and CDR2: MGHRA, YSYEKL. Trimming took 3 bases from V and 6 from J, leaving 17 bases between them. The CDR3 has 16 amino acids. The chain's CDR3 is CASSQTIQGEDEKLFF. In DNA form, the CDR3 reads TGCGCCAGCAGCCAGACCATACAGGGAGAGGATGAAAAACTGTTTTTT.

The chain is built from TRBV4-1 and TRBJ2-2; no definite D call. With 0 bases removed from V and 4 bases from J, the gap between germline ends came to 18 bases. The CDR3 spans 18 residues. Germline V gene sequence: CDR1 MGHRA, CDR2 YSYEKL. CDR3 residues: CASSQDWFRASGTGELFF. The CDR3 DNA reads TGCGCCAGCAGCCAAGATTGGTTCAGAGCTTCAGGCACCGGGGAGCTGTTTTTT.

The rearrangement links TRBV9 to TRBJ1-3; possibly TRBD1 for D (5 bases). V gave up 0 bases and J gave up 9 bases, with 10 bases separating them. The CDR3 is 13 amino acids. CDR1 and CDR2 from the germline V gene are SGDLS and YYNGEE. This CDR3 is CASSVENGGTIYF. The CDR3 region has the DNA TGTGCCAGCAGCGTAGAAAACGGGGGCACCATATATTTT. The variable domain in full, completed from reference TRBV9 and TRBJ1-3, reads DSGVTQTPKHLITATGQRVTLRCSPRSGDLSVYWYQQSLDQGLQFLIQYYNGEERAKGNILERFSAQQFPDLHSELNLSSLELGDSALYFCASSVENGGTIYFGEGSWLTVV.

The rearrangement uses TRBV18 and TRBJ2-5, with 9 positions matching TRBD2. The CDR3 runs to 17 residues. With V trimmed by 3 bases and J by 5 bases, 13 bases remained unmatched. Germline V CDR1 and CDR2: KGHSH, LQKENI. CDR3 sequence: CASSPNLAGRGRETQYF. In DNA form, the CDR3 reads TGTGCCAGCTCACCCAACCTAGCGGGACGGGGACGGGAGACCCAGTACTTC.

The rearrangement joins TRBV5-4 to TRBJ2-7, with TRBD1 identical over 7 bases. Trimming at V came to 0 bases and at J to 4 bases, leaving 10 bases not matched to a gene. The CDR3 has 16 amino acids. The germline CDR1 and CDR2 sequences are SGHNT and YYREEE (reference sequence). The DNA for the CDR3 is TGTGCCAGCAGCTTGGGAGGGGGCGCACATATATACGAGCAGTACTTC. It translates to CASSLGGGAHIYEQYF.

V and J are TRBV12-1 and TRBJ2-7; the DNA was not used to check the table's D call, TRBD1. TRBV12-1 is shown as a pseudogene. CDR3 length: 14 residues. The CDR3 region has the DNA TGTGCCAGCAGCTTCAGGGGGCACCCCTACGAGCAGTACTTC. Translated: CASSFRGHPYEQYF.

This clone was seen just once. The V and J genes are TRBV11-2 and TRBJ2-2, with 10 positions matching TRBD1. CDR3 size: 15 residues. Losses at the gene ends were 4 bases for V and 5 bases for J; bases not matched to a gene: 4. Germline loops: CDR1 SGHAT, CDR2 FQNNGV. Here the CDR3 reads CASSSTGGRTGELFF. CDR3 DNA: TGTGCCAGCAGCTCGACAGGGGGCAGAACCGGGGAGCTGTTTTTT.

CDR3 loop: CASSFRDVDTQYF. CDR3 in DNA: TGTGCCAGCAGTTTCCGGGACGTAGATACGCAGTATTTT. The chain joins TRBV27 to TRBJ2-3; tentatively, D is TRBD1 or TRBD2 (5 bases each). CDR1 is MNHEY and CDR2 is SMNVEV in the germline V gene (reference sequence). The length of the CDR3 is 13 residues. V was clipped by 3 bases and J by 5 bases, with 9 bases between them.

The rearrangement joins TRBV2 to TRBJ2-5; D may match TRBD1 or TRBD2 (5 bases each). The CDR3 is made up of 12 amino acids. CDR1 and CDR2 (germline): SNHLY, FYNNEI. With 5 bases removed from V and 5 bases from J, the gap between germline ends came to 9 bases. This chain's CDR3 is CASSQGRETQYF. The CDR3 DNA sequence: TGTGCCAGCAGTCAGGGACGGGAGACCCAGTACTTC.

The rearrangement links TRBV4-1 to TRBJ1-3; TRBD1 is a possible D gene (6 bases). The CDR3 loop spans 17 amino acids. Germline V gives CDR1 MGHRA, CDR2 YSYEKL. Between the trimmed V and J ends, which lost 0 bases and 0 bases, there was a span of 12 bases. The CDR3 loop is CASSQDLPGDSGNTIYF. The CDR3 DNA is TGCGCCAGCAGCCAAGATCTTCCAGGGGACTCTGGAAACACCATATATTTT.

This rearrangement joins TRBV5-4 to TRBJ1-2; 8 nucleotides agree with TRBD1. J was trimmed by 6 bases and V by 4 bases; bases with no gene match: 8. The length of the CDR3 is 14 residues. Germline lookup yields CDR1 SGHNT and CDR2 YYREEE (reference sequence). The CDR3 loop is CASSPRTGYNGYTF. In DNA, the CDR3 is TGTGCCAGCAGCCCGAGGACAGGGTACAATGGCTACACCTTC. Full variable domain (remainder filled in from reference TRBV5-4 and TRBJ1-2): ETGVTQSPTHLIKTRGQQVTLRCSSQSGHNTVSWYQQALGQGPQFIFQYYREEENGRGNFPPRFSGLQFPNYSSELNVNALELDDSALYLCASSPRTGYNGYTFGSGTRLTVV.

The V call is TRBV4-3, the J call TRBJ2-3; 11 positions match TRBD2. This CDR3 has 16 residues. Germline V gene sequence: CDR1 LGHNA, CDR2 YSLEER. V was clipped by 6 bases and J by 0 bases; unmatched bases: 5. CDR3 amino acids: CASRLGTSGSTDTQYF. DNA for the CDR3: TGCGCCAGCAGGCTAGGGACTAGCGGAAGCACAGATACGCAGTATTTT.